This passage covers 17 T cell receptor beta chains from one sample sequenced in a study of blood T cells in healthy people across ages (dated by TCRdb to between 2015 and 2017). The library came from 5' RACE. Sequencing used an Illumina HiSeq 2500. The second PCR ran for roughly 7 to 12 cycles and used a J-beta primer mix along with a sample-barcoded 5' primer. TCRdb ran its own pipeline on the public reads, namely fastp trimming at Q25 and MiXCR clone calling, and kept in-frame beta chains. Each CDR3 protein appears once, grouped with its most common genes and DNA. For this sample there are about 1.8 million distinct CDR3 sequences; roughly 52% appear just once. Jointly, the top ten make up around 2.1% of the sample. The sample taken for sequencing was blood. These receptors all stem from a woman in her thirties or forties in good health.

The chain employs TRBV9 and TRBJ2-1; possible D gene TRBD2, 7 bases. Germline lookup yields CDR1 SGDLS and CDR2 YYNGEE. V gave up 0 bases and J gave up 9 bases, with 19 bases separating them. The CDR3 extends over 16 amino acids. The CDR3 sequence: CASSVAISGGPSEQFF. The DNA for the CDR3 is TGTGCCAGCAGCGTAGCGATCTCGGGGGGCCCTAGTGAGCAGTTCTTC. The full variable domain, rest sourced from reference TRBV9 and TRBJ2-1, is DSGVTQTPKHLITATGQRVTLRCSPRSGDLSVYWYQQSLDQGLQFLIQYYNGEERAKGNILERFSAQQFPDLHSELNLSSLELGDSALYFCASSVAISGGPSEQFFGPGTRLTVL.

This chain joins TRBV29-1 and TRBJ2-3; no reliable D call. V was pared by 2 bases and J by 4 bases, with 13 bases between. Per germline, CDR1 SQVTM and CDR2 ANQGSEA. The CDR3 consists of 14 residues. The CDR3 nucleotides are TGCAGCGTTGAAACCGAGCTTGCCGCAGATACGCAGTATTTT. As protein: CSVETELAADTQYF.

V and J are TRBV27 and TRBJ2-1, with 12 bases fitting TRBD2. V lost 2 bases and J lost 0; bases outside the gene matches: 2. The CDR3 loop spans 17 amino acids. CDR1 and CDR2 (germline): MNHEY, SMNVEV (reference sequence). CDR3: CASSLPSGGVSYNEQFF. The CDR3 nucleotides are TGTGCCAGCAGTTTACCTAGCGGGGGGGTCTCCTACAATGAGCAGTTCTTC.

This chain joins TRBV11-2 and TRBJ2-6; D not certain. Trimming stripped 3 bases from V and 0 bases from J, with 9 bases between. The CDR3 has 16 residues. Germline V gene data show CDR1 as SGHAT and CDR2 as FQNNGV. The DNA for the CDR3 is TGTGCCAGCAGCTTCCCGACGCCCTCTGGGGCCAACGTCCTGACTTTC. Its translation: CASSFPTPSGANVLTF.

The gene calls are TRBV28 and TRBJ2-1, with 8 positions matching TRBD1. TRBJ2-7 explains the end of the DNA better; the J call may be wrong. The CDR3 covers 17 residues. Looked up from germline, CDR1 is MDHEN and CDR2 is SYDVKM. This CDR3 is CASSLVIGQGAYNEQYF. The CDR3 DNA is TGTGCCAGCAGTCTAGTTATTGGCCAGGGGGCCTACAATGAGCAGTACTTC.

The chain couples TRBV7-2 to TRBJ1-4, with D possibly being TRBD1 (6 bases). V lost 5 bases and J lost 2, with 12 bases in between. Looked up from germline, CDR1 is SGHTA and CDR2 is FQGNSA. This CDR3 region has 15 residues. In DNA form, the CDR3 reads TGTGCCAGCAGCCTTTACAGGGCGACTAATGAAAAACTGTTTTTT. Residues: CASSLYRATNEKLFF.

The chain recombines TRBV13 with TRBJ2-7, with a possible D match to TRBD1 (6 bases). There are 15 residues in the CDR3. Germline assignment: CDR1 PRHDT and CDR2 FYEKMQ (reference sequence). The V end lost 3 bases, the J end lost 4 bases, and 16 bases lay between the germline ends. The CDR3 loop reads CASSFRALGTYEQYF. CDR3 DNA: TGTGCCAGCAGCTTCCGTGCTTTAGGGACATACGAGCAGTACTTC.

This chain uses TRBV29-1 with TRBJ2-5; no clear D. The CDR3 extends over 12 amino acids. Germline loops: CDR1 SQVTM, CDR2 ANQGSEA. V lost 2 bases and J 5 bases, leaving 9 bases between the germline ends. CDR3 loop: CSVEPVPETQYF. The CDR3 bases are TGCAGCGTTGAACCGGTGCCGGAGACCCAGTACTTC.

CDR3 in amino acids: CSASGLAGGIDTQYF. Here the CDR3 DNA reads TGCAGTGCTAGTGGACTAGCGGGGGGTATAGATACGCAGTATTTT. The rearrangement links TRBV20-1 to TRBJ2-3, with 14 bases matching TRBD2. The V and J ends lost 3 bases and 5 bases, in that order; junction bases with no gene match: 4. This CDR3 has 15 amino acids. Germline values: CDR1 DFQATT, CDR2 SNEGSKA (reference sequence).

This clonotype was seen only a few times. The gene calls are TRBV5-1 and TRBJ2-2; D unclear. The CDR3 has 13 residues. The V gene's germline CDR1 is SGHRS and CDR2 YFSETQ. The V gene lost 2 bases and the J gene lost 5 bases, with 7 bases spanning the gap. The CDR3 loop reads CASSFTSTGELFF. CDR3 nucleotide sequence: TGCGCCAGCAGCTTCACATCGACCGGGGAGCTGTTTTTT. Using reference TRBV5-1 and TRBJ2-2 for the parts outside the CDR3, the full variable domain is KAGVTQTPRYLIKTRGQQVTLSCSPISGHRSVSWYQQTPGQGLQFLFEYFSETQRNKGNFPGRFSGRQFSNSRSEMNVSTLELGDSALYLCASSFTSTGELFFGEGSRLTVL.

This clonotype was counted only a few times. V gene TRBV9 combines with J gene TRBJ2-3; no firm D call. The length of the CDR3 is 18 residues. Per germline, CDR1 SGDLS and CDR2 YYNGEE. V was shortened by 0 bases and J by 0 bases, with 17 bases between the two germline ends. The CDR3 DNA is TGTGCCAGCAGCGTAGAGACCCCGGACGGATCAAGCACAGATACGCAGTATTTT. It specifies CASSVETPDGSSTDTQYF.

The chain employs TRBV4-2 and TRBJ2-3; 11 bases agree with TRBD2. The V gene's germline CDR1 is LGHNA and CDR2 YNFKEQ. The CDR3 is 17 amino acids. The V and J ends lost 0 bases and 2 bases, in that order; junction bases with no gene match: 4. The CDR3 sequence: CASSQEIAGGVTDTQYF. The CDR3 nucleotides read TGTGCCAGCAGCCAAGAAATAGCGGGGGGGGTCACAGATACGCAGTATTTT.

This clonotype was counted once. The gene calls are TRBV20-1 and TRBJ2-1, with a weak D call TRBD1 (5 bases). The length of the CDR3 is 14 residues. V lost 5 bases to trimming and J lost 1 base, with 12 bases between them. CDR1 is DFQATT and CDR2 is SNEGSKA in the germline V gene (reference sequence). CDR3 in amino acids: CSAEKTVSYNEQFF. In DNA form, the CDR3 reads TGCAGTGCTGAGAAGACAGTATCCTACAATGAGCAGTTCTTC.

This clonotype has just a few counts. The genes are TRBV29-1 and TRBJ2-7; 8 nucleotides agree with TRBD2. This CDR3 spans 14 amino acids. Per the germline V gene, CDR1 is SQVTM and CDR2 is ANQGSEA. With 6 bases clipped from V and 7 bases from J, the junction kept 14 bases outside the gene matches. CDR3 DNA: TGCAGCGTCTACGGGGGGGCTTACACGGGAGAGCAGTACTTC. Translating gives CSVYGGAYTGEQYF.

This clonotype was seen a handful of times. This rearrangement joins TRBV3-1 to TRBJ2-4; 9 bases fit TRBD1. With the DNA end fitting TRBJ2-7 better, the J assignment may be wrong. This CDR3 contains 15 residues. Germline V gene data show CDR1 as LGHDT and CDR2 as YNNKEL (reference sequence). CDR3 DNA sequence: TGTGCCAGCAGCCATACGGGACAGGGTTATTACGAGCAGTACTTC. Its protein is CASSHTGQGYYEQYF.

This clonotype was seen more than once but under ten times. This chain joins TRBV4-1 and TRBJ2-5; D gene ambiguous. CDR1 is MGHRA and CDR2 is YSYEKL in the germline V gene. The CDR3 spans 14 residues. V was pared by 2 bases and J by 1 base, with 8 bases between. The DNA for the CDR3 is TGCGCCAGCAGCCAAATAGTGGCCCAAGAGACCCAGTACTTC. This codes for CASSQIVAQETQYF.

With respect to this clonotype: Possible read error: a much larger clone is one base away. The chain joins TRBV7-2 to TRBJ1-5; a possible D gene is TRBD1 (6 bases). This CDR3 contains 13 residues. Germline CDR1 and CDR2: SGHTA and FQGNSA. In DNA, the CDR3 is TGTGCCAGCAACTTAGGACAGAATCAGCCCCAGCATTTT. Its protein product is CASNLGQNQPQHF.